The T cell receptor beta chain under discussion was sequenced for a study of blood T cell repertoires in COVID-19. Study-wide background: Both acute and convalescent COVID-19 samples were obtained from the United States, Italy and Spain. The cDNA or gDNA used as material had been derived from T cells, B-cell-depleted T cells, or PBMCs.

As processed by the authors: How many nucleated cells were present was estimated from reference gene primer amplification. Sequencing used immunoSEQ multiplex PCR; TCRdb keeps in-frame clones, though not all of them. That table is the source of V, J and clone size, and D and trimming were worked out from the DNA. The sample has approximately 150,000 clones, approximately 84% seen once. The CDR3 covers 15 residues. The V gene's germline CDR1 is SGHTA and CDR2 FQGNSA. J gave up 0 bases and V 5 bases, and 4 bases lay outside the gene matches. The specimen sequenced was peripheral blood. The chain combines TRBV7-2 with TRBJ1-1; 9 nucleotides agree with TRBD1. The receptor comes from a human donor with acute or convalescent COVID-19. The donor label of this sample is uncertain. CDR3 protein: CASSLGTGMNTEAFF. The CDR3 DNA reads TGTGCCAGCAGCCTGGGGACAGGGATGAACACTGAAGCTTTCTTT.